This TCR beta chain derives from a study of OX40 agonist ivuxolimab in advanced cancers. About the study: Among those treated, three patients had partial responses, one with hepatocellular carcinoma and two with cutaneous melanoma.

To note about this clone: The antigen is unknown.

The data were produced by immunoSEQ multiplex PCR, yet TCRdb's version contains in-frame clones alone and is incomplete. Of approximately 77,000 clones listed, 80% to 95% are singletons. Findings of the study overall: Normalized expansion of T-cell clones was also low for some nonresponders.

V dropped 7 bases and J dropped 3 bases, with 12 bases sitting between them. The CDR3 is made up of 13 amino acids. Germline V gene data show CDR1 as WSHSY and CDR2 as SAAADI. This clonotype was sampled from an adult with an advanced solid tumor such as melanoma, head and neck, liver or kidney cancer. This material consisted of CD4+ or CD8+ T cells sorted from blood, taken in a trial of the OX40 agonist ivuxolimab. The chain uses TRBV10-2 and TRBJ2-5, with TRBD2 as a possible D gene (5 bases). CDR3 protein: CASISGWEETQYF. DNA of the CDR3: TGCGCCAGCATCTCGGGGTGGGAAGAGACCCAGTACTTC.